Presented here are 13 T cell receptor beta chains from one specimen sequenced in a study of regulatory T cells in long-lasting Graves disease. For TCR beta, libraries came from iRepertoire HTBI primers and Arm-PCR of CDR3 regions. TCRdb passed the multiplex PCR reads through MiXCR, listing each CDR3 protein once. The sample lists approximately 400,000 distinct CDR3 sequences; around 20% were seen once. Time point here: persistent/refractory GD, antithyroid drugs over 5 years with positive TRAb. The TCR library was prepared using RNA isolated from PBMCs. Sample: peripheral blood mononuclear cells (PBMCs), taken when the disease was refractory, from a patient treated with antithyroid drugs. The receptors come from a female donor with Graves disease.

This clonotype has at least ten counts. The junction and the germline gene differ at one end; a read error may be behind it. V gene TRBV11-2 combines with J gene TRBJ2-7, with D possibly TRBD2 on 5 matching bases. This CDR3 is 14 amino acids long. The germline gives CDR1 SGHAT, CDR2 FQNNGV. The CDR3 loop is CTSRLNTLPLEQYF. CDR3 nucleotide sequence: TGTACCAGCAGACTAAACACTCTTCCCCTCGAGCAGTACTTC.

This sequence joins TRBV2 and TRBJ2-6; D unresolved. The germline gives CDR1 SNHLY, CDR2 FYNNEI. V gave up 7 bases and J gave up 1 base, with 11 bases separating them. The length of the CDR3 is 15 residues. In DNA form, the CDR3 reads TGTGCCAGCACTTCTGACATATCTGGGGCCAACGTCCTGACTTTC. It translates to CASTSDISGANVLTF.

This clonotype was seen a handful of times. A much larger clone differs from this one at a single base, so this may be a read error. The chain employs TRBV7-2 and TRBJ2-5; 7 bases are a match to TRBD1. The length of the CDR3 is 13 residues. Germline CDR1 SGHTA, CDR2 FQGNSA. J gave up 3 bases and V 5 bases, and 3 bases lay outside the gene matches. The CDR3 nucleotides read TGTGCCAGCAGCCGGGGACAGAAAGAGACCCAGTACTTC. Its protein is CASSRGQKETQYF.

V is TRBV15 and J is TRBJ2-3, with D uncertain. Trimming left V 0 bases short and J 3 bases short, with 1 base between. The V gene's germline CDR1 is LNHNV and CDR2 YYDKDF (reference sequence). The CDR3 is 12 amino acids. CDR3 region: CATSRETDTQYF. CDR3 sequence (DNA): TGTGCCACCAGCAGAGAAACAGATACGCAGTATTTT.

This clonotype was picked up many times. The chain has TRBV28 and TRBJ1-2; 8 bases are shared with TRBD1. The germline V gene encodes CDR1 MDHEN and CDR2 SYDVKM. V gave up 6 bases and J gave up 4 bases; unmatched junction bases: 10. The CDR3 covers 15 residues. The CDR3 DNA reads as TGTGCCAGCAGGGAGGGGACAGGCTTCGCCTATGGCTACACCTTC. Its protein product is CASREGTGFAYGYTF.

This sequence joins TRBV20-1 and TRBJ2-7; 8 bases align to TRBD1. V shed 1 base and J 4 bases; nucleotides not matched to a gene: 3. Germline assignment: CDR1 DFQATT and CDR2 SNEGSKA (reference sequence). This CDR3 spans 13 amino acids. The CDR3 bases are TGCAGTGCTAGAGCCAGGACAGGGTACGAGCAGTACTTC. The encoded protein is CSARARTGYEQYF.

This clonotype has a handful of counts. V gene TRBV3-1 combines with J gene TRBJ1-4; 8 nucleotides align to TRBD1. The germline CDR1 and CDR2 sequences are LGHDT and YNNKEL (reference sequence). This CDR3 region has 12 residues. With 5 bases clipped from V and 7 bases from J, the junction kept 0 bases outside the gene matches. CDR3 amino acids: CASSGQGEKLFF. The CDR3 nucleotides are TGTGCCAGCAGCGGACAGGGTGAAAAACTGTTTTTT.

This clonotype was seen only once. This chain joins TRBV6-2 or TRBV6-3 and TRBJ2-2; maybe TRBD1 (6 bases). From germline, CDR1 is MNHEY and CDR2 SVGEGT. CDR3 size: 17 residues. Trimming took off 0 bases at V and 5 bases at J, with 16 bases between the two ends. The CDR3 DNA follows: TGTGCCAGCAGTTACTCGGCTCCCCGAGGGGGAACCGGGGAGCTGTTTTTT. This codes for CASSYSAPRGGTGELFF.

This clonotype was picked up many times. The V gene is TRBV7-9, the J gene TRBJ2-2, with D perhaps assigned TRBD1 or TRBD2 (5 bases each). The germline V gene has CDR1 SEHNR and CDR2 FQNEAQ (reference sequence). With 6 bases removed from V and 3 bases from J, the gap between germline ends came to 14 bases. This CDR3 region has 15 residues. The DNA of the CDR3 is TGTGCCAGCAGTTACGGGCAGGGAGACACCGGGGAGCTGTTTTTT. This gives the protein CASSYGQGDTGELFF.

CDR3 in DNA: TGTGCCAGCAGTTACTCGAGCGGAGGGGTGGATTTCTTT. Protein product: CASSYSSGGVDFF. The chain links TRBV6-5 to TRBJ1-1; D is perhaps TRBD1 (5 bases). The V end lost 0 bases, the J end lost 13 bases, and 15 bases lay between the germline ends. The V gene's germline CDR1 is MNHEY and CDR2 SVGAGI. The CDR3 spans 13 residues.

The V gene is TRBV7-2, the J gene TRBJ2-1; the match to TRBD2 covers 9 bases. This CDR3 contains 17 residues. Unmatched junction bases numbered 6, after V lost 0 bases and J lost 3 bases. CDR1 and CDR2 (germline): SGHTA, FQGNSA. DNA of the CDR3: TGTGCCAGCAGCTTAGCGGAAGCGGGAGGTAGCTACAATGAGCAGTTCTTC. Its protein product is CASSLAEAGGSYNEQFF.

There are many counts of this clonotype. The CDR3 spells CASSPPTGVVAQYF. In nucleotides, the CDR3 is TGTGCCAGCAGTCCCCCGACAGGGGTTGTAGCCCAGTACTTC. The chain links TRBV28 to TRBJ2-5; 8 bases agree with TRBD1. This CDR3 spans 14 amino acids. The germline V gene has CDR1 MDHEN and CDR2 SYDVKM. V shed 5 bases and J 9 bases; nucleotides not matched to a gene: 11.

This clonotype turned up a few times. The chain couples TRBV5-1 to TRBJ1-4; the D gene is possibly TRBD1 (6 bases). Germline loops: CDR1 SGHRS, CDR2 YFSETQ. The CDR3 runs 16 residues. Trimming left V 0 bases short and J 2 bases short, with 11 bases between. The CDR3 reads CASSLGGANTNEKLFF. CDR3 DNA sequence: TGCGCCAGCAGCTTGGGGGGGGCCAACACTAATGAAAAACTGTTTTTT.